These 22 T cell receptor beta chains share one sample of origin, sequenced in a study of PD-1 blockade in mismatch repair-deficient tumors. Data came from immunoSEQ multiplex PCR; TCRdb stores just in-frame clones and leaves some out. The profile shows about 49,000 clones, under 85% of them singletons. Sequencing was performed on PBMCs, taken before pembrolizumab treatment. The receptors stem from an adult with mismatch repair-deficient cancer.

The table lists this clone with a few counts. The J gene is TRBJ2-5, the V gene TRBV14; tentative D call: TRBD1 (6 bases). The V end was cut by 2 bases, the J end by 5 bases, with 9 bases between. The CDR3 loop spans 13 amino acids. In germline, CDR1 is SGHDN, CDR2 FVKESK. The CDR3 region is CASSQQGIETQYF. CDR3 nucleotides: TGTGCCAGCAGCCAACAGGGGATCGAGACCCAGTACTTC.

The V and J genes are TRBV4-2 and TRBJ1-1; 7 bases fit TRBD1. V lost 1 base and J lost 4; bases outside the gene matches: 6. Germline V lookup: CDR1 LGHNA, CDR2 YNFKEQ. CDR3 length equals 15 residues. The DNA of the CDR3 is TGTGCCAGCAGCCAAGGGGCAGGGGGGGTCACTGAAGCTTTCTTT. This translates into CASSQGAGGVTEAFF.

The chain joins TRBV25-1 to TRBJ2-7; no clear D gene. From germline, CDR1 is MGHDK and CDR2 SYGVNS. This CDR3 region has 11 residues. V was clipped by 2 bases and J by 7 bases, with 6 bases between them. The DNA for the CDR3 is TGTGCCAGCAGTGAAGGTCAGGAGCAGTACTTC. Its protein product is CASSEGQEQYF.

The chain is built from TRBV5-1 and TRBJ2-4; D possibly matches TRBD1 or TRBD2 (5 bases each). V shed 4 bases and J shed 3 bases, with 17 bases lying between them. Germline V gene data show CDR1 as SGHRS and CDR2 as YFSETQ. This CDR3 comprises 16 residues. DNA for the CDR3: TGCGCCAGCAGCATCGGGACGTTTAATGTCAAAAACATTCAGTACTTC. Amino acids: CASSIGTFNVKNIQYF.

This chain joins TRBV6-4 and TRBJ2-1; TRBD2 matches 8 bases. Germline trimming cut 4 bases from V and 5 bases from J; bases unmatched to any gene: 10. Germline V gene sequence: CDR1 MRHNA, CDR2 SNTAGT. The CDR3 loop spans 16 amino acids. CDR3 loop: CASSALGREVHNEQFF. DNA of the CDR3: TGTGCCAGCAGTGCCCTCGGGAGGGAAGTTCACAATGAGCAGTTCTTC.

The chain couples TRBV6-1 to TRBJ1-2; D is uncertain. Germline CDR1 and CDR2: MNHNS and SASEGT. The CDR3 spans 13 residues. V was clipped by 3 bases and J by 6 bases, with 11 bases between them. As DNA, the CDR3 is TGTGCCAGCAGTGAGCAGCCGGGAAATGGCTACACCTTC. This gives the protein CASSEQPGNGYTF.

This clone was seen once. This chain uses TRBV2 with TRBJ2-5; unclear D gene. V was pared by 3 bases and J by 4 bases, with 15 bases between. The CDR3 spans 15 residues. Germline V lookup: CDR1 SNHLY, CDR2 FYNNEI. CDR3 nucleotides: TGTGCCAGCAGTGATTGGGTTACGGTGGGAGAGACCCAGTACTTC. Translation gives CASSDWVTVGETQYF.

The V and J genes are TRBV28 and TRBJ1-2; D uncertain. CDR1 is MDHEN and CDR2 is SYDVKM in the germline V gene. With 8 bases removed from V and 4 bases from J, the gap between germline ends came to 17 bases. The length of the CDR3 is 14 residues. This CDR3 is CASGRSQETYGYTF. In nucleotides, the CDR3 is TGTGCCAGCGGCCGTTCTCAGGAAACCTATGGCTACACCTTC.

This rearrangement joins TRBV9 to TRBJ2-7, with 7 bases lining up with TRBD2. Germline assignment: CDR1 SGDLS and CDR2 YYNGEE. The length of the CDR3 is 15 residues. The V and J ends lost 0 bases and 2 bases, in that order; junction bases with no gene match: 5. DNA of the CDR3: TGTGCCAGCAGCGTAGGGGTGGGAGGGCCCTACGAGCAGTACTTC. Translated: CASSVGVGGPYEQYF.

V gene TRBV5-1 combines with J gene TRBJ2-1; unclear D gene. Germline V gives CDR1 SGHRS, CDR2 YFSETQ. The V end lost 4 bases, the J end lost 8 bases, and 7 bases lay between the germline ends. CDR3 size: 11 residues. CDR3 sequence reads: CASSHSDEQFF. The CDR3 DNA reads TGCGCCAGCAGCCACTCCGATGAGCAGTTCTTC.

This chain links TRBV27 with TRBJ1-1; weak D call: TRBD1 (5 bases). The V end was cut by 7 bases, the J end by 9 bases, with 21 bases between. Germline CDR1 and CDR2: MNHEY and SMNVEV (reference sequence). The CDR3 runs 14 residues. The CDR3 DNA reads TGTGCCAGCAACCCCGGGGGTTCTGTGTCGAAAGCTTTCTTT. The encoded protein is CASNPGGSVSKAFF.

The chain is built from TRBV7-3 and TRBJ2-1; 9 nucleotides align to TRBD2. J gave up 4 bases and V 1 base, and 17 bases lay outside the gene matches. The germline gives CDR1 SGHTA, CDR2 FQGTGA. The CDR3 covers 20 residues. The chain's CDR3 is CASSLNSGLAGLWEYNEQFF. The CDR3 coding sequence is TGTGCCAGCAGCTTAAATAGTGGGCTAGCGGGATTGTGGGAGTACAATGAGCAGTTCTTC.

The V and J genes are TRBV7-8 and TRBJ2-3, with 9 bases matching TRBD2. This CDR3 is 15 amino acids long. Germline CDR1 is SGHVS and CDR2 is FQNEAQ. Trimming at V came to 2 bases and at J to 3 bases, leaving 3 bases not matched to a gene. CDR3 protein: CASSLPSGVTDTQYF. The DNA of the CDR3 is TGTGCCAGCAGCTTACCTAGCGGGGTTACAGATACGCAGTATTTT.

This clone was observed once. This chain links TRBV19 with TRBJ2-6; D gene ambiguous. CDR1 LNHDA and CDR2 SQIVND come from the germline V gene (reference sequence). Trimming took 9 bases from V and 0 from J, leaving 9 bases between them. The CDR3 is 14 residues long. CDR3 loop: CASGPHSGANVLTF. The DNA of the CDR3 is TGTGCCAGCGGACCGCACTCTGGGGCCAACGTCCTGACTTTC.

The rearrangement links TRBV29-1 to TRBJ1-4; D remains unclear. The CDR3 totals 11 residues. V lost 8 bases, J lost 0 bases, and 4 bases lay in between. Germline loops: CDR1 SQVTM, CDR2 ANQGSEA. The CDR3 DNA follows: TGCAGCAGTTCAACTAATGAAAAACTGTTTTTT. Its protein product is CSSSTNEKLFF.

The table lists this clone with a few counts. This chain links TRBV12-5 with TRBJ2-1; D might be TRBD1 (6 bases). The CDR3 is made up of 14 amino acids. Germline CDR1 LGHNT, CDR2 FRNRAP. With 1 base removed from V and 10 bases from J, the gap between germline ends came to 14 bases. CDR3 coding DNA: TGTGCTAGTGGTTTGGGCGACAGGCAGGGGGAGCAGTTCTTC. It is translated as CASGLGDRQGEQFF. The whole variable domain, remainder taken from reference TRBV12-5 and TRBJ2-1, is DARVTQTPRHKVTEMGQEVTMRCQPILGHNTVFWYRQTMMQGLELLAYFRNRAPLDDSGMPKDRFSAEMPDATLATLKIQPSEPRDSAVYFCASGLGDRQGEQFFGPGTRLTVL.

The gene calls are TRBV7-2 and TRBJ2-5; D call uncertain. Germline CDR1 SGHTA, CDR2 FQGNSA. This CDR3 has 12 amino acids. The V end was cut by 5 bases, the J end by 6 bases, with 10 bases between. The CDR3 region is CASSPLGKTQYF. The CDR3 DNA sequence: TGTGCCAGCAGCCCACTGGGGAAGACCCAGTACTTC. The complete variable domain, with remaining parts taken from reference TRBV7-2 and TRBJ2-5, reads GAGVSQSPSNKVTEKGKDVELRCDPISGHTALYWYRQSLGQGLEFLIYFQGNSAPDKSGLPSDRFSAERTGGSVSTLTIQRTQQEDSAVYLCASSPLGKTQYFGPGTRLLVL.

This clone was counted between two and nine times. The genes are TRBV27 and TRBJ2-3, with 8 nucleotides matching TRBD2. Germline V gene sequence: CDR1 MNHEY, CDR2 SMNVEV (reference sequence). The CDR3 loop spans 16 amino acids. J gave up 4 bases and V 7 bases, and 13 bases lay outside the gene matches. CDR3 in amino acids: CASTFKSGSSPDTQYF. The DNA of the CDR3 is TGTGCCAGCACCTTTAAAAGCGGGAGTAGCCCAGATACGCAGTATTTT.

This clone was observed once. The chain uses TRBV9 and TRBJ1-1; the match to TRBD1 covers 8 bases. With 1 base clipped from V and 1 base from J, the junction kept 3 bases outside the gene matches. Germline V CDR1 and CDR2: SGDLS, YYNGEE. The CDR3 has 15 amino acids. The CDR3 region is CASSVPQGANTEAFF. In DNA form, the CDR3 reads TGTGCCAGCAGCGTACCTCAGGGGGCGAACACTGAAGCTTTCTTT.

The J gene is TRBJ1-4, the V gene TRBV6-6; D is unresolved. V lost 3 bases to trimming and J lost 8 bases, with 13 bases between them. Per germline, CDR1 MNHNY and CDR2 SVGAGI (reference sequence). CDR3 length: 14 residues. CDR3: CASSYSVRQEKLFF. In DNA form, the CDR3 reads TGTGCCAGCAGTTATTCGGTGAGGCAAGAAAAACTGTTTTTT.

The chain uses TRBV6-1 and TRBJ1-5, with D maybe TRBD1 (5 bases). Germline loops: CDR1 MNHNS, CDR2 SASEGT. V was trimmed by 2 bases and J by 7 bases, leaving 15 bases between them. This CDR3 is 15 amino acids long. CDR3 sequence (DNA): TGTGCCAGCAGTGAAATTTGGGAGGGACGGCAGCCCCAGCATTTT. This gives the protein CASSEIWEGRQPQHF.

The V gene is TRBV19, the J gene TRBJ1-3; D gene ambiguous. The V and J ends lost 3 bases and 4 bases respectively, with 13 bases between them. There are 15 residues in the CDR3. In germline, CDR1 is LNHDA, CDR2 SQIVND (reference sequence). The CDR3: CASSINPTAGNTIYF. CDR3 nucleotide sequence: TGTGCCAGTAGTATTAACCCAACCGCAGGAAACACCATATATTTT. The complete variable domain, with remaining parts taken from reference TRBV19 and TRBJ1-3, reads DGGITQSPKYLFRKEGQNVTLSCEQNLNHDAMYWYRQDPGQGLRLIYYSQIVNDFQKGDIAEGYSVSREKKESFPLTVTSAQKNPTAFYLCASSINPTAGNTIYFGEGSWLTVV.